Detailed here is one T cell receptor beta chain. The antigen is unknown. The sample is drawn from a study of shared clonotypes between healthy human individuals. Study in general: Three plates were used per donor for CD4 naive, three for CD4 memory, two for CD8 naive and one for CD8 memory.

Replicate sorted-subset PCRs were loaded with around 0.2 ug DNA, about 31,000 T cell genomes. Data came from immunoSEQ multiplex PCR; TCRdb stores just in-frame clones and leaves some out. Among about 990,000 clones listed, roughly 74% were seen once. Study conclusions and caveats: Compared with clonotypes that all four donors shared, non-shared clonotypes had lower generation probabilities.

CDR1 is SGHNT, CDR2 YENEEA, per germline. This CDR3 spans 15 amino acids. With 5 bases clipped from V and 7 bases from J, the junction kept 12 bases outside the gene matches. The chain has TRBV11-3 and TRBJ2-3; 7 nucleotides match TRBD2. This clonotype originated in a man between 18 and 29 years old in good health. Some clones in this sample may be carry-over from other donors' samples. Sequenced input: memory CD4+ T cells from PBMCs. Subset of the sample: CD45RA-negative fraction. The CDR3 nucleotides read TGTGCCAGCAGCCAGTCGTCCGAGACTAGCTATACGCAGTATTTT. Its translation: CASSQSSETSYTQYF.